A selection of T cell receptor beta chains follows, all from one sample in a study of CD8+CD57+ T cells in acquired aplastic anemia. TCRdb redid the calling of the reads with MiXCR, one entry per CDR3 protein. The data show about 200,000 distinct CDR3 sequences, about 62% seen once. Source material: sorted CD4+, CD8+, or CD8+CD57+ T cells (not recorded which) from PBMCs. These receptors were taken from a human donor with aplastic anemia. Both conserved end residues are part of each CDR3. The D gene is left open where the match is weak. Clone size appears in some rows only: once, few, many, or a class for an expanded clone.

D	size	J	V	CDR3	DNA
-	few	TRBJ1-5	TRBV29-1	CSVLTSDIQPQHF	TGCAGCGTACTGACCTCGGACATTCAGCCCCAGCATTTT
-	few	TRBJ2-3	TRBV10-3	CAISRGRGETQYF	TGTGCCATCAGTCGAGGTCGCGGAGAAACGCAGTATTTT
-	many	TRBJ1-1	TRBV9	CASSPGGGVVNTEAFF	TGTGCCAGCAGCCCCGGGGGGGGGGTTGTGAACACTGAAGCTTTCTTT
-	-	TRBJ2-3	TRBV6-5	CASTDGGDTQYF	TGTGCCAGCACCGATGGAGGAGATACGCAGTATTTT
-	-	TRBJ1-2	TRBV5-6	CASSLPLSDYGYTF	TGTGCCAGCAGCTTGCCCCTCTCGGACTATGGCTACACCTTC
TRBD1	-	TRBJ2-7	TRBV7-9	CASSPSWQGAGYEQYF	TGTGCCAGCAGCCCCTCGTGGCAGGGGGCTGGCTACGAGCAGTACTTC
-	few	TRBJ1-2	TRBV15	CATSRALDTQTPGYTF	TGTGCCACCAGCAGGGCTCTGGACACCCAAACCCCAGGCTACACCTTC
-	-	TRBJ2-1	TRBV2	CASSQYDPIDEQFF	TGTGCCAGCAGTCAGTACGATCCTATCGATGAGCAGTTCTTC
TRBD1	-	TRBJ2-3	TRBV7-9	CASSFRTGLQDTQYF	TGTGCCAGCAGCTTCAGGACAGGATTACAGGATACGCAGTATTTT
TRBD1	-	TRBJ1-1	TRBV29-1	CSVWDRNTEAFF	TGCAGCGTATGGGACAGGAACACTGAAGCTTTCTTT
TRBD2	-	TRBJ2-5	TRBV10-1	CASSEPRASGVLQETQYF	TGCGCCAGCAGTGAGCCCCGGGCTAGCGGGGTCCTCCAAGAGACCCAGTACTTC
TRBD2	-	TRBJ2-7	TRBV7-8	CASSPLGGGHRAYEQYF	TGTGCCAGCAGCCCCCTCGGGGGGGGGCATCGGGCCTACGAGCAGTACTTC
TRBD2	many	TRBJ2-7	TRBV7-2	CASSYGLAVTYEQYF	TGTGCCAGCAGCTACGGACTAGCGGTTACCTACGAGCAGTACTTC
TRBD1	-	TRBJ1-1	TRBV7-9	CASSQEGGGYTEAFF	TGTGCCAGCAGTCAAGAAGGGGGCGGGTACACTGAAGCTTTCTTT
TRBD2	-	TRBJ2-2	TRBV10-3	CATAGRAGELFF	TGTGCCACCGCCGGGAGGGCCGGGGAGCTATTTTTT
-	-	TRBJ1-5	TRBV2	CATSRGSQGWVQPQHF	TGTGCCACCAGCAGAGGGTCCCAGGGTTGGGTTCAGCCCCAGCATTTT
TRBD2	few	TRBJ2-3	TRBV6-1	CASSVPTSGGADTQYF	TGTGCCAGCAGTGTTCCGACTAGCGGGGGGGCAGATACGCAGTATTTT
TRBD1	-	TRBJ1-3	TRBV20-1	CSAIPQGAYTIYF	TGCAGTGCTATCCCACAGGGGGCTTACACCATATATTTT
TRBD2	-	TRBJ2-2	TRBV7-7	CASSYSSGGWSGELFF	TGTGCCAGCAGCTATTCTAGCGGGGGATGGTCCGGGGAGCTGTTTTTT
-	few	TRBJ2-1	TRBV5-1	CASSAWVGNEQFF	TGCGCCAGCAGCGCGTGGGTGGGCAATGAGCAGTTCTTC
TRBD1	few	TRBJ1-6	TRBV2	CASRAGTGNSPLHF	TGTGCCAGCAGGGCCGGGACAGGGAATTCACCCCTCCACTTT
TRBD1	-	TRBJ1-4	TRBV30	CAWDPGTGSEKLFF	TGTGCCTGGGATCCCGGGACAGGGAGTGAAAAACTGTTTTTT
-	-	TRBJ1-2	TRBV20-1	CSALADFNYGYTF	TGCAGTGCTTTGGCCGACTTTAACTATGGCTACACCTTC
-	-	TRBJ1-2	TRBV6-5	CASRRKDNYGYTF	TGTGCCAGCAGGAGAAAAGATAACTATGGCTACACCTTC
-	-	TRBJ1-2	TRBV6-6	CASSPPPILHGYTF	TGTGCCAGCAGTCCTCCCCCTATCCTCCATGGCTACACCTTC
TRBD2	-	TRBJ2-1	TRBV29-1	CSVGGATNEQFF	TGCAGCGTCGGGGGGGCTACGAATGAGCAGTTCTTC
-	many	TRBJ2-2	TRBV7-8	CASALVGGGVTGELFF	TGTGCCAGCGCCCTGGTGGGGGGCGGGGTCACCGGGGAGCTGTTTTTT
-	-	TRBJ2-5	TRBV7-9	CASSLTSAETQYF	TGTGCCAGCAGCCTCACCTCGGCTGAGACCCAGTACTTC
-	-	TRBJ2-7	TRBV20-1	CSAREGQSQYEQYF	TGCAGTGCTAGAGAGGGGCAGAGCCAGTACGAGCAGTACTTC
-	once	TRBJ2-7	TRBV20-1	CSAAPMEISSYEQYF	TGCAGTGCCGCCCCCATGGAGATAAGCTCCTACGAGCAGTACTTC
-	-	TRBJ1-1	TRBV9	CASNIPGLTEAFF	TGTGCCAGCAACATACCGGGCCTCACTGAAGCTTTCTTT
-	-	TRBJ2-1	TRBV6-5	CASSYGVSYNEQFF	TGTGCCAGCAGTTACGGGGTGTCCTACAATGAGCAGTTCTTC
-	-	TRBJ1-4	TRBV9	CASSVGTRDEKLFF	TGTGCCAGCAGCGTAGGGACGCGAGACGAAAAACTGTTTTTT
-	-	TRBJ2-5	TRBV2	CACTGSPQETQYF	TGTGCCTGCACGGGAAGTCCACAAGAGACCCAGTACTTC
-	-	TRBJ2-5	TRBV7-8	CASSLLPQAQETQYF	TGTGCCAGCAGCTTACTACCCCAGGCCCAGGAGACCCAGTACTTC
TRBD1	few	TRBJ2-2	TRBV10-1	CATTALAPGQGNAGELFF	TGCGCCACAACGGCACTAGCACCGGGACAGGGGAACGCCGGGGAGCTGTTTTTT
TRBD1	few	TRBJ1-2	TRBV2	CASRDLDRANYGYTF	TGTGCCAGCAGGGATCTAGACAGGGCTAACTATGGCTACACCTTC
-	-	TRBJ1-1	TRBV12-3/TRBV12-4	CASCILDGTEAFF	TGTGCCAGCTGCATCCTCGACGGCACTGAAGCTTTCTTT
TRBD1	-	TRBJ2-7	TRBV10-3	CAISDRGIFYEQYF	TGTGCCATTTCGGACAGGGGGATCTTCTACGAGCAGTACTTC
-	few	TRBJ2-4	TRBV7-9	CASSGWDIHKNIQYF	TGTGCCAGCAGCGGGTGGGACATACATAAAAACATTCAGTACTTC
-	-	TRBJ2-7	TRBV6-5	CASSEYAAGNYYEQYF	TGTGCCAGCAGTGAATACGCGGCAGGAAACTACTACGAGCAGTACTTC
-	-	TRBJ1-2	TRBV7-2	CASSLYGAGGYTF	TGTGCCAGCAGCTTATACGGGGCTGGTGGCTACACCTTC
-	few	TRBJ2-3	TRBV24-1	CATSGQVRRGTDTQYF	TGTGCCACCAGTGGCCAGGTTCGGCGGGGCACAGATACGCAGTATTTT
-	many	TRBJ2-7	TRBV2	CASSERFEQYF	TGTGCCAGCAGTGAACGATTCGAGCAGTACTTC
-	-	TRBJ2-3	TRBV5-1	CASSLALGTDTQYF	TGCGCCAGCAGCTTGGCCCTAGGCACAGATACGCAGTATTTT
-	many	TRBJ2-2	TRBV11-2	CASSFAGGARTGELFF	TGTGCCAGCAGCTTCGCAGGGGGGGCACGCACCGGGGAGCTGTTTTTT
TRBD2	-	TRBJ2-7	TRBV2	CASSGGGRGEQYF	TGTGCCTCCTCCGGGGGGGGGCGGGGGGAGCAGTACTTC
TRBD2	-	TRBJ2-1	TRBV15	CATSRDWTSGSNEQFF	TGTGCCACCAGCAGAGATTGGACTAGCGGGTCCAATGAGCAGTTCTTC
-	once	TRBJ2-5	TRBV19	CASSSPGQQETQYF	TGTGCCAGTAGCTCCCCAGGACAGCAAGAGACCCAGTACTTC
-	once	TRBJ1-6	TRBV20-1	CSADPGGSPLHF	TGCAGTGCCGACCCGGGCGGTTCACCCCTCCACTTT
-	many	TRBJ2-3	TRBV2	CASLGGPDTQYF	TGTGCCAGCTTGGGGGGCCCAGATACGCAGTATTTT
TRBD2	-	TRBJ2-1	TRBV15	CATSGALAGSFNEQFF	TGTGCCACCAGCGGAGCCCTAGCGGGGAGTTTTAATGAGCAGTTCTTC